This T cell receptor beta chain was retrieved from a study of cytomegalovirus exposure and HLA in healthy donors. Points from the study as a whole: The authors later linked a missense DCLRE1C variant to TCR beta V- and J-gene trimming. Previously analyzed data showed that most TCR beta V segments were productive at a frequency of about 87% or about 30%.

Trimming pared 5 bases from V and 3 bases from J, leaving 17 bases between. The germline V gene encodes CDR1 GTSNPN and CDR2 SVGIG (reference sequence). This CDR3 spans 14 amino acids. A remark on this clone: Its antigen is as yet unknown.

Use of 60 Vbeta and 13 Jbeta primers characterized the PCR. Clones were read by immunoSEQ multiplex PCR, and TCRdb kept only the in-frame ones, dropping some. The data show around 40,000 clones, less than 85% seen once. The chain carries TRBV30 and TRBJ2-7; TRBD2 might be the D (6 bases). The specimen was PBMCs. The TCR originated in a woman aged 18-30 years in good health and CMV-seropositive. CDR3 residues: CAWAPLTSSYEQYF. DNA of the CDR3: TGTGCCTGGGCGCCTCTAACTAGCAGCTACGAGCAGTACTTC.